Presented here are 23 T cell receptor beta chains from one specimen sequenced in a study of regulatory T cells in long-lasting Graves disease. Building of the TCR beta libraries involved iRepertoire HTBI primers and Arm-PCR of CDR3 regions. MiXCR, applied by TCRdb to the multiplex PCR reads, yields one record per CDR3 protein. The table includes 620,000 or so distinct CDR3 sequences, 16% detected once. Time point denoted: newly diagnosed GD, antithyroid drugs for less than 3 months. PBMCs provided the RNA from which the TCR library was made. The data were also submitted as part of a second study, on T cells in Graves' hyperthyroidism and ophthalmopathy.

Here the sequenced sample was peripheral blood mononuclear cells (PBMCs), taken at new diagnosis, from a patient treated with antithyroid drugs. The receptors derive from a woman under 40 with Graves disease.

The chain joins TRBV5-8 to TRBJ1-5; TRBD1 aligns across 9 bases. This CDR3 is 13 amino acids long. V gave up 5 bases and J gave up 6 bases; unmatched junction bases: 3. Germline values: CDR1 SGHTS, CDR2 YDEGEE. CDR3 sequence reads: CASRQGAGQPQHF. CDR3 nucleotide sequence: TGTGCCAGCAGACAGGGGGCAGGTCAGCCCCAGCATTTT.

This clonotype was seen more than once but under ten times. The chain links TRBV4-1 to TRBJ1-4, with TRBD1 matching 11 bases. In germline, CDR1 is MGHRA, CDR2 YSYEKL. The CDR3 totals 16 residues. V shed 5 bases and J 8 bases; nucleotides not matched to a gene: 10. The CDR3 DNA reads as TGCGCCAGCAGCAGGACAGGGGGCGGGGGTGGAGAAAAACTGTTTTTT. Translation: CASSRTGGGGGEKLFF.

This chain joins TRBV28 and TRBJ2-5; 7 bases are shared with TRBD1. Germline V gene lookup returns CDR1 MDHEN and CDR2 SYDVKM. This CDR3 is built from 16 residues. The J segment lost 1 base and the V segment lost 5 bases, leaving 10 bases of the junction unmatched. The DNA of the CDR3 is TGTGCCAGCAGTCGCGGACAGGCCCGGATCCAAGAGACCCAGTACTTC. Translation: CASSRGQARIQETQYF.

This clonotype was counted ten times or more. V gene TRBV7-9 combines with J gene TRBJ2-3; 12 bases line up with TRBD2. The length of the CDR3 is 16 residues. In germline, CDR1 is SEHNR, CDR2 FQNEAQ (reference sequence). Trimming at V came to 5 bases and at J to 2 bases, leaving 5 bases not matched to a gene. CDR3 residues: CASSPGLAGITDTQYF. CDR3 sequence (DNA): TGTGCCAGCAGCCCCGGACTAGCGGGAATCACAGATACGCAGTATTTT.

To note about this clonotype: A read error may explain this, as a much larger clone is one base away. V is TRBV10-3 and J is TRBJ1-2; 8 positions agree with TRBD1. Germline V gives CDR1 ENHRY, CDR2 SYGVKD. With 5 bases clipped from V and 7 bases from J, the junction kept 15 bases outside the gene matches. This CDR3 is built from 16 residues. CDR3 in DNA: TGTGCCATCAGTTCCTCCGGGACAGGAACCTCTTTTGGCTACACCTTC. Its protein product is CAISSSGTGTSFGYTF.

This chain uses TRBV12-3 or TRBV12-4 with TRBJ2-6; D remains unclear. The germline V and J ends were trimmed by 2 bases and 4 bases, with 21 bases remaining between them. The CDR3 consists of 19 residues. DNA for the CDR3: TGTGCCAGCAGTTTACAGGCACCGGGTCTGCCCGGCGGGGCCAACGTCCTGACTTTC. As protein: CASSLQAPGLPGGANVLTF.

V usage is TRBV18 and J usage is TRBJ1-2; 7 bases are shared with TRBD1. V lost 0 bases to trimming and J lost 6 bases; unmatched junction nucleotides: 10. This CDR3 spans 16 amino acids. Germline CDR1 and CDR2: KGHSH and LQKENI. The CDR3 reads CASSPPLGQGDDGYTF. In nucleotides, the CDR3 is TGTGCCAGCTCACCACCGTTGGGTCAGGGGGATGATGGCTACACCTTC.

The table lists this clonotype with many counts. The chain uses TRBV2 and TRBJ2-3, with 10 bases aligning to TRBD2. From germline, CDR1 is SNHLY and CDR2 FYNNEI. V shed 8 bases, J shed 1 base, and the junction held 12 bases outside the gene matches. The CDR3 has 17 amino acids. The CDR3 here is CASPRSRTSGRTDTQYF. CDR3 DNA sequence: TGTGCCAGCCCTAGATCGAGGACTAGCGGTCGCACAGATACGCAGTATTTT.

This clonotype was picked up a small number of times. The gene calls are TRBV6-1 and TRBJ2-7; D not resolved. Trimming removed 3 bases from V and 6 bases from J, with 15 bases in between. Per the germline V gene, CDR1 is MNHNS and CDR2 is SASEGT. The CDR3 sequence is 14 residues long. CDR3 sequence reads: CASSEETFSTEQYF. CDR3 nucleotide sequence: TGTGCCAGCAGTGAGGAAACGTTTTCCACCGAGCAGTACTTC.

The chain is built from TRBV19 and TRBJ1-5, with TRBD1 matching 7 bases. With V trimmed by 3 bases and J by 1 base, 9 bases remained unmatched. CDR3 size: 17 residues. Germline CDR1 is LNHDA and CDR2 is SQIVND (reference sequence). The chain's CDR3 is CASSMGVQGVSNQPQHF. In nucleotides, the CDR3 is TGTGCCAGTAGTATGGGAGTGCAGGGGGTCAGCAATCAGCCCCAGCATTTT.

In this sample, this clonotype turned up a few times. V gene TRBV5-1 combines with J gene TRBJ2-1; TRBD1 matches 8 bases. The germline CDR1 and CDR2 sequences are SGHRS and YFSETQ. The CDR3 totals 15 residues. With 2 bases clipped from V and 7 bases from J, the junction kept 8 bases outside the gene matches. The CDR3 loop reads CASSFDAGGLNEQFF. In DNA form, the CDR3 reads TGCGCCAGCAGCTTCGACGCAGGGGGCCTTAATGAGCAGTTCTTC.

The chain carries TRBV20-1 and TRBJ1-2; perhaps TRBD1 as D (5 bases). Germline-derived CDR1 and CDR2 are DFQATT and SNEGSKA (reference sequence). The CDR3 is made up of 12 amino acids. V dropped 5 bases and J dropped 5 bases, with 12 bases sitting between them. CDR3 region: CSAVDRNYGYTF. The CDR3 DNA is TGCAGTGCTGTCGACAGAAATTATGGCTACACCTTC.

This clonotype was picked up a small number of times. The chain employs TRBV5-4 and TRBJ2-7; tentative D call: TRBD1 (6 bases). The CDR3 is 14 residues long. V was shortened by 4 bases and J by 4 bases, with 15 bases between the two germline ends. Germline V lookup: CDR1 SGHNT, CDR2 YYREEE (reference sequence). The CDR3: CASSPQGRPYEQYF. For the CDR3, the DNA is TGTGCCAGCAGCCCACAGGGACGTCCGTACGAGCAGTACTTC. Full variable domain (outside the CDR3, taken from reference TRBV5-4 and TRBJ2-7): ETGVTQSPTHLIKTRGQQVTLRCSSQSGHNTVSWYQQALGQGPQFIFQYYREEENGRGNFPPRFSGLQFPNYSSELNVNALELDDSALYLCASSPQGRPYEQYFGPGTRLTVT.

This clonotype was counted between two and nine times. Lacking the conserved final phenylalanine or tryptophan, this CDR3 likely reflects a read error. CDR3 in DNA: TGCAGTGCTAGAGAGGTGGGGACTAGAACTGCTGAGCAGTTCCTC. Translation gives CSAREVGTRTAEQFL. J is TRBJ2-1 and V is TRBV20-1; 8 nucleotides line up with TRBD2. This CDR3 has 15 amino acids. Germline lookup yields CDR1 DFQATT and CDR2 SNEGSKA (reference sequence). V shed 0 bases and J 9 bases; nucleotides not matched to a gene: 10.

J is TRBJ1-3 and V is TRBV10-1; D gene uncertain. The germline V gene encodes CDR1 WNHNN and CDR2 SYGVQD (reference sequence). This CDR3 has 16 residues. The V and J ends lost 6 bases and 0 bases respectively, with 15 bases between them. CDR3 in DNA: TGCGCCAGCAGCGAACTATTCTGCCCCTCTGGAAACACCATATATTTT. Protein sequence: CASSELFCPSGNTIYF.

This clonotype has at least ten counts. The chain has TRBV28 and TRBJ2-5; perhaps TRBD1 as D (6 bases). Germline-derived CDR1 and CDR2 are MDHEN and SYDVKM. The CDR3 covers 15 residues. V lost 1 base and J 1 base, leaving 10 bases between the germline ends. The CDR3 DNA reads TGTGCCAGCAGTTTATTCTGGGGGCGCCAAGAGACCCAGTACTTC. It specifies CASSLFWGRQETQYF.

The chain carries TRBV20-1 and TRBJ1-4; the D gene is possibly TRBD1 (5 bases). The germline V gene has CDR1 DFQATT and CDR2 SNEGSKA (reference sequence). The CDR3 runs 15 residues. V was clipped by 0 bases and J by 5 bases, with 13 bases between them. The CDR3 bases are TGCAGTGCTAGAGAAGAAGGGGTCCCAAATGAAAAACTGTTTTTT. Translated: CSAREEGVPNEKLFF.

With regard to this clonotype: A much larger clone differs by one base, so this may be a read error. The chain couples TRBV5-6 to TRBJ2-7; 7 bases are a match to TRBD1. Germline V lookup: CDR1 SGHDT, CDR2 YYEEEE. This CDR3 spans 14 amino acids. CDR3 nucleotides: TGTACCAGCAGCCGGAGACAGGGCATCTACGAGCAGTACTTC. Translating gives CTSSRRQGIYEQYF. Using reference TRBV5-6 and TRBJ2-7 for the parts outside the CDR3, the full variable domain is DAGVTQSPTHLIKTRGQQVTLRCSPKSGHDTVSWYQQALGQGPQFIFQYYEEEERQRGNFPDRFSGHQFPNYSSELNVNALLLGDSALYLCTSSRRQGIYEQYFGPGTRLTVT.

Remarks on this clonotype: Given a much more abundant clone one base away, this may be a read error. The chain has TRBV7-9 and TRBJ2-5, with a possible D match to TRBD2 (6 bases). Germline lookup yields CDR1 SEHNR and CDR2 FQNEAQ (reference sequence). The CDR3 runs 15 residues. The V gene lost 7 bases and the J gene lost 5 bases, with 20 bases spanning the gap. The CDR3 is CASTFLASARETQYF. The CDR3, as DNA: TGTGCCAGCACTTTTCTCGCTAGCGCACGGGAGACCCAGTACTTC.

Many counts were recorded for this clonotype. The chain joins TRBV7-2 to TRBJ2-4, with 7 bases fitting TRBD1. This CDR3 is built from 13 residues. J lost 11 bases, V lost 5 bases, and 9 bases had no gene match. The germline V gene encodes CDR1 SGHTA and CDR2 FQGNSA. CDR3 sequence reads: CASSNPGQSFQYF. CDR3 sequence (DNA): TGTGCCAGCAGCAACCCGGGACAGAGTTTTCAGTACTTC.

This clonotype was observed a few times. This rearrangement joins TRBV5-8 to TRBJ1-5, with 12 nucleotides matching TRBD1. V dropped 4 bases and J dropped 4; count of bases not matched to a gene: 9. CDR1 and CDR2 from the germline V gene are SGHTS and YDEGEE. The CDR3 has 17 amino acids. The CDR3 loop reads CASSAPGQGALNQPQHF. Written as DNA, the CDR3 is TGTGCCAGCAGCGCTCCGGGACAGGGGGCTTTGAATCAGCCCCAGCATTTT.

This clonotype was found many times. The rearrangement links TRBV27 to TRBJ2-7; 7 bases agree with TRBD2. V lost 6 bases to trimming and J lost 4 bases; unmatched junction nucleotides: 6. The CDR3 contains 13 residues. The germline V gene has CDR1 MNHEY and CDR2 SMNVEV (reference sequence). CDR3 sequence (DNA): TGTGCCAGCAGAGGACTAGGTCGATACGAGCAGTACTTC. Translation gives CASRGLGRYEQYF.

This clonotype occurred many times. V is TRBV2 and J is TRBJ1-2; possible D gene TRBD1, 6 bases. The CDR3 loop spans 16 amino acids. In germline, CDR1 is SNHLY, CDR2 FYNNEI. V lost 4 bases and J lost 4, with 19 bases in between. The CDR3 DNA follows: TGTGCCAGCAGTGGCAAAACAGGGACACCGCCCTATGGCTACACCTTC. Amino acid sequence: CASSGKTGTPPYGYTF.